This T cell receptor beta chain was found in a study of T cells in Graves' hyperthyroidism and ophthalmopathy. Study-level findings and limits: In the blood, most expanded thyroid clonotypes above 0.001 appeared as well.

As for this clonotype: What it recognizes is unknown.

The CDR3 consists of 16 residues. Germline V gene sequence: CDR1 WSHSY, CDR2 SAAADI. J was trimmed by 5 bases and V by 7 bases; bases with no gene match: 8. Exclusion criteria comprised uncontrolled infection, other autoimmune disease, pregnancy or lactation. Orbital computed tomography and thyroid ultrasound, together with serum TRAb and thyroxine and clinical symptoms, were used for diagnoses. Amplification targeted TCR beta CDR3 regions from RNA transcripts. HTBI primers were used for first-round RT-PCR of the TCR CDR3. MiXCR was run by TCRdb on the multiplex PCR reads, yielding one entry per CDR3 protein. The repertoire consists of about 640,000 distinct CDR3 sequences, with 20% occurring once and the leading ten covering roughly 30%.

Sequenced material: blood. J is TRBJ2-1 and V is TRBV10-2; 13 positions match TRBD2. This TCR derives from a man aged 30 to 39 with Graves' ophthalmopathy. The DNA for the CDR3 is TGCGCCAGCAAAGGTGTCGGGACTAGCGGGAACAATGAGCAGTTCTTC. This gives the protein CASKGVGTSGNNEQFF.